The TCR beta chain described here comes from a study of CD8+ T cells in alopecia areata. This clone was seen more than once but under ten times. As for treatment: oral pan-JAK inhibitor, 5-10 mg twice daily. Cell sorting was applied to PBMCs, and CD4+ and CD8+ T cells were collected. Once RNA had been extracted, it was reverse transcribed into cDNA to act as the sequencing template. Assay used: immunoSEQ multiplex PCR; TCRdb lists only in-frame clones, some missing. Of about 200,000 clones listed, 60% to 70% are singletons. The receptor comes from a human donor with alopecia areata. The sample here was CD4+ T cells sorted from blood, taken at week 4, from a patient treated with tofacitinib.

The CDR3 DNA reads as TGTGCCAGCAGCTTTAGGGCAGGGTCAAATCAGCCCCAGCATTTT. Translated, it gives CASSFRAGSNQPQHF. This chain connects TRBV7-2 to TRBJ1-5, with D possibly being TRBD1 (5 bases). This CDR3 has 15 residues. CDR1 SGHTA and CDR2 FQGNSA come from the germline V gene. The V and J ends lost 3 bases and 4 bases respectively, with 13 bases between them.